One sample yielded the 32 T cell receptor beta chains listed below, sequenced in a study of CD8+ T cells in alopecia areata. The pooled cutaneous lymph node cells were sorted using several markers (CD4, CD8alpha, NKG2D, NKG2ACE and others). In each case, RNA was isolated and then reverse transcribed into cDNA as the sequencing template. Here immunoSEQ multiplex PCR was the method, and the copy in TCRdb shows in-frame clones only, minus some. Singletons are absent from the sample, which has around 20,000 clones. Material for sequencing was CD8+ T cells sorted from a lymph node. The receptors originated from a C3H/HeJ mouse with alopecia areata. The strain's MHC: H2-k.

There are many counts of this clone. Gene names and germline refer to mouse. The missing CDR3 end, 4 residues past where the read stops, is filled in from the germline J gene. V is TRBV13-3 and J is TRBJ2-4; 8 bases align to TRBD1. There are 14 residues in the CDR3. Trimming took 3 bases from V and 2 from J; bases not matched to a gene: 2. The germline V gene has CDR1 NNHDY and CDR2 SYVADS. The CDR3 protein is CASSAQGAQNTLYF. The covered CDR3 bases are TGTGCCAGCAGTGCCCAGGGGGCTCAAAAC.

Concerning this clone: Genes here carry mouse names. CDR3 bases read: TGTGCCAGCAGTTTGAGACAGGGAGATGCT. The encoded protein is CASSLRQGDA. The full-length CDR3 reads as CASSLRQGDAEQFF. The rearrangement links TRBV14 to TRBJ2-1, with 7 bases matching TRBD1. The CDR3 goes on 4 residues after the read ends, and that part is filled in from the germline J gene. From germline, CDR1 is SGHDT and CDR2 FRDEAV. The V gene end was trimmed by 2 bases and the J gene end by 5 bases; junction bases not matched to a gene: 4. The CDR3 consists of 14 residues.

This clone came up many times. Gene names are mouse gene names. The CDR3 is CASSDDWGSYEQYF. The DNA read from the CDR3 is TGTGCCAGCAGTGATGACTGGGGGTCCTAT. This chain uses TRBV13-3 with TRBJ2-7; TRBD2 aligns across 8 bases. The sequence runs out 4 residues before the end of the CDR3; the remainder is reconstructed from the germline J gene. CDR1 and CDR2 (germline): NNHDY, SYVADS. The CDR3 runs 14 residues. V was pared by 0 bases and J by 1 base, with 0 bases of the junction left unmatched.

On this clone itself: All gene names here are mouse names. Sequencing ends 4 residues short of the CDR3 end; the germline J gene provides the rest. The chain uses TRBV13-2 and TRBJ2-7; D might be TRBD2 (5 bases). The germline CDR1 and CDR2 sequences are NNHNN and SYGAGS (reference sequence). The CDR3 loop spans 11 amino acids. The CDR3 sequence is CASGGTYEQYF. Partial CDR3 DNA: TGTGCCAGCGGTGGGACTTAT.

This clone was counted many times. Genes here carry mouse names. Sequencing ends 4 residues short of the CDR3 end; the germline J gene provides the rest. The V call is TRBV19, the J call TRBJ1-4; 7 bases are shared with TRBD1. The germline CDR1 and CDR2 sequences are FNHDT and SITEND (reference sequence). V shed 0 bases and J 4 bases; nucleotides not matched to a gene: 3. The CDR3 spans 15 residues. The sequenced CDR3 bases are TGTGCCAGCAGTATAGGACAGGGAGGCAACGAA. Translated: CASSIGQGGNE. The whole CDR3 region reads CASSIGQGGNERLFF.

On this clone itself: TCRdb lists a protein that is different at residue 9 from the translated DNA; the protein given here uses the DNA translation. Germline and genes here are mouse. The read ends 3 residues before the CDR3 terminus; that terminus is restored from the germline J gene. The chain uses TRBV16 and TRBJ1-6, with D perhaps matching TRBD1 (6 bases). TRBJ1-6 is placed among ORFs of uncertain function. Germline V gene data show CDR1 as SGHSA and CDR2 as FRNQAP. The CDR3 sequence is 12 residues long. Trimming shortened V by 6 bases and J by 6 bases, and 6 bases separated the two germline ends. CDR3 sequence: CASRTGNSPLYF. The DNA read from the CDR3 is TGTGCAAGCAGGACAGGTAATTCGCCC.

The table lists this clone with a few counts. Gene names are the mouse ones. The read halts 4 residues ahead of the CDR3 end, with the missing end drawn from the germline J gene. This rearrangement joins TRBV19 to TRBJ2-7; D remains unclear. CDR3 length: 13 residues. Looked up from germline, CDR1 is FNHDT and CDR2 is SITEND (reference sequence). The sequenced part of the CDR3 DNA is TGTGCCAGCAGTATAGAGCCTGGATAT. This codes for CASSIEPGY. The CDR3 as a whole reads CASSIEPGYEQYF.

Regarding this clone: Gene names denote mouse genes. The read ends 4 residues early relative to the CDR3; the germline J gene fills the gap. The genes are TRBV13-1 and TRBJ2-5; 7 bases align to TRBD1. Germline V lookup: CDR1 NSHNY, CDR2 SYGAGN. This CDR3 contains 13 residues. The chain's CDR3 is CASSGGQSDTQYF. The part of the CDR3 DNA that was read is TGTGCCAGCAGTGGGGGACAGTCAGAC.

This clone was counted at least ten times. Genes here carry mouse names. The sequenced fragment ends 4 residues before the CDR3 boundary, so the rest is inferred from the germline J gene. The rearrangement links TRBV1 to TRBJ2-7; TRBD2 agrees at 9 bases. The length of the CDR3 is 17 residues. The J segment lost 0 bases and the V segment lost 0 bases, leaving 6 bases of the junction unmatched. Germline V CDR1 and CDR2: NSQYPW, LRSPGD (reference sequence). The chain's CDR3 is CTCSADHVWGGSYEQYF. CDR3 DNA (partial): TGCACCTGCAGTGCAGATCACGTCTGGGGGGGCTCCTAT.

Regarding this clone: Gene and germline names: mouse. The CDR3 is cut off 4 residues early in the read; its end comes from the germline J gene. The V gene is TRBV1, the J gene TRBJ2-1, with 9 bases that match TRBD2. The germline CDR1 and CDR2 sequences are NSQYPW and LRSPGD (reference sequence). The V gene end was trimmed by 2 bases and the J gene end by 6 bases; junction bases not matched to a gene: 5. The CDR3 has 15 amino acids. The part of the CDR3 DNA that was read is TGCACCTGCAGTGCACCGGGACTGGGTTTTGCT. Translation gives CTCSAPGLGFA. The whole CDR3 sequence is CTCSAPGLGFAEQFF.

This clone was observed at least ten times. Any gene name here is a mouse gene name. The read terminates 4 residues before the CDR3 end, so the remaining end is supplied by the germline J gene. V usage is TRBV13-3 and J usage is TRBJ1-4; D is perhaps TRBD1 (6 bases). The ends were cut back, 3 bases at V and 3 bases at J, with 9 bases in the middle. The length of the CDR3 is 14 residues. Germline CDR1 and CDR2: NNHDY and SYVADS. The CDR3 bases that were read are TGTGCCAGCAGTGGAACAGGGCCCAACGAA. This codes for CASSGTGPNE. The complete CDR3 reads CASSGTGPNERLFF.

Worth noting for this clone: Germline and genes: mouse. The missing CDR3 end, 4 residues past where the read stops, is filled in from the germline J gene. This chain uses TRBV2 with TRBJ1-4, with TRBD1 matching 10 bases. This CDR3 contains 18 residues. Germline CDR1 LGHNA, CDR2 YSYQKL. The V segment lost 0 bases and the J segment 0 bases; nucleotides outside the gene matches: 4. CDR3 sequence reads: CASSQEGTGALSNERLFF. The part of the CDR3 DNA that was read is TGTGCCAGCAGCCAAGAAGGGACAGGGGCCCTTTCCAACGAA.

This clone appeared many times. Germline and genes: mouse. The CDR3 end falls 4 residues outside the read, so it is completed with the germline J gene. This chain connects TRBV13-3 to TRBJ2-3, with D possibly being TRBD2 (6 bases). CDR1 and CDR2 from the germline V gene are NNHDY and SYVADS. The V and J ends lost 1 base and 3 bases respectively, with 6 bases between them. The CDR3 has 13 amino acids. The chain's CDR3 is CASSDWGAETLYF. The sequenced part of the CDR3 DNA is TGTGCCAGCAGTGATTGGGGGGCAGAA.

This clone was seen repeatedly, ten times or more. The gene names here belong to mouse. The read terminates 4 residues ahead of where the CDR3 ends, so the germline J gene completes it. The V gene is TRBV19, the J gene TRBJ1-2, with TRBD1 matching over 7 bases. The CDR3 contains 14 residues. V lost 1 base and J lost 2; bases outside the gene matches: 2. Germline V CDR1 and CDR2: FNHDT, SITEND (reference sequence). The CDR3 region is CASSIRGLNSDYTF. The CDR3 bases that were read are TGTGCCAGCAGTATAAGGGGGCTCAACTCC.

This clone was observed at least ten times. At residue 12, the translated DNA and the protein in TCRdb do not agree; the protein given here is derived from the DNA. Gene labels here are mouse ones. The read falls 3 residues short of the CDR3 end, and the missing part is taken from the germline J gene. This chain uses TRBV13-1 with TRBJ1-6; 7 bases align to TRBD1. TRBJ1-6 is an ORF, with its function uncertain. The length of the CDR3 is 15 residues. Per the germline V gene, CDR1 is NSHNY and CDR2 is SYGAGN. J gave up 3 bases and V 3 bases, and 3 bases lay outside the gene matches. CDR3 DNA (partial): TGTGCCAGCAGTGTCAGGGGGTTCTATAATTCGCCC. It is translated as CASSVRGFYNSP. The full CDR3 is CASSVRGFYNSPLYF.

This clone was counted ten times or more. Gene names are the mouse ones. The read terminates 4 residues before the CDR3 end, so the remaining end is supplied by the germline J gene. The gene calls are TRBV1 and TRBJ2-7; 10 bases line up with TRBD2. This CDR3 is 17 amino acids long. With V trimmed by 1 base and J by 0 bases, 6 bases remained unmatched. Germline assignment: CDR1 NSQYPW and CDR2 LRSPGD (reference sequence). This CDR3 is CTCSAGTGGLSSYEQYF. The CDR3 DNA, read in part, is TGCACCTGCAGTGCAGGGACTGGGGGACTGAGCTCCTAT.

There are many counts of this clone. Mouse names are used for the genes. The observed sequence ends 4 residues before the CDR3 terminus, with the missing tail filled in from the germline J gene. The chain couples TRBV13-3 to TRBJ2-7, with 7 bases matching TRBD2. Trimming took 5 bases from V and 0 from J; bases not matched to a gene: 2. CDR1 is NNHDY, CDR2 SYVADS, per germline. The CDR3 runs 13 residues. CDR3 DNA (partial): TGTGCCAGCAGCGGGGGGGACTCCTAT. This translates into CASSGGDSY. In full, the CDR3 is CASSGGDSYEQYF.

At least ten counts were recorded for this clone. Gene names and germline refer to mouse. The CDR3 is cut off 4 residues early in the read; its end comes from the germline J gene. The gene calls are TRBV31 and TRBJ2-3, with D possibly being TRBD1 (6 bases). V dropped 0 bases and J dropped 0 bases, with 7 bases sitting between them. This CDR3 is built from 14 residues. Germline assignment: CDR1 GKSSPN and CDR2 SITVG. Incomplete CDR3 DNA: TGTGCCTGGAGTCTAGGGGGAAGTGCAGAA. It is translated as CAWSLGGSAE. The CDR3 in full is CAWSLGGSAETLYF.

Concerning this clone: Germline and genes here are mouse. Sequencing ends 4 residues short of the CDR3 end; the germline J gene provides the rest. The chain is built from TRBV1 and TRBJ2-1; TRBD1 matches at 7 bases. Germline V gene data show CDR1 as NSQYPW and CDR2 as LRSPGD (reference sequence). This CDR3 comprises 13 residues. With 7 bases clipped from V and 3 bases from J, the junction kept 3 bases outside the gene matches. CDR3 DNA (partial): TGCACCTGCAAACGGGACAGCTATGCT. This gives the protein CTCKRDSYA. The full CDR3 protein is CTCKRDSYAEQFF.

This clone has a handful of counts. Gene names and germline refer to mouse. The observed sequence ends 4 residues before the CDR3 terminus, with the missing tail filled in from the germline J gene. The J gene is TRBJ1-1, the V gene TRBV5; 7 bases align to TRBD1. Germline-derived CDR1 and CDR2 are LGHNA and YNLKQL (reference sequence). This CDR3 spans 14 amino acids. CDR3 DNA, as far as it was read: TGTGCCAGCAGCCCCCGGGACAGAGGGGAA. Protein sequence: CASSPRDRGE. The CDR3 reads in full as CASSPRDRGEEVFF.

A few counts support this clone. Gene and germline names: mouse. The part of the CDR3 DNA that was read is TGTGCCAGCAGTGACCAGGGTCCCTAT. It encodes CASSDQGPY. The whole CDR3 sequence reads CASSDQGPYEQYF. The genes are TRBV13-3 and TRBJ2-7; tentatively, D is TRBD1 (5 bases). The read ends 4 residues early relative to the CDR3; the germline J gene fills the gap. Germline V lookup: CDR1 NNHDY, CDR2 SYVADS. The CDR3 spans 13 residues. The V and J ends lost 2 bases and 2 bases respectively, with 8 bases between them.

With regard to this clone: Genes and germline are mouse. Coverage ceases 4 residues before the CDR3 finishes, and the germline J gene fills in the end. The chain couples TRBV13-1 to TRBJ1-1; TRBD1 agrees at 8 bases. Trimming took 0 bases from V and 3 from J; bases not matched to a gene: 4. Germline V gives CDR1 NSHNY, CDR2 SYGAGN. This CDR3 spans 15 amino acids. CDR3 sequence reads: CASSDAPGGDTEVFF. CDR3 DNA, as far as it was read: TGTGCCAGCAGTGATGCCCCAGGGGGCGACACA.

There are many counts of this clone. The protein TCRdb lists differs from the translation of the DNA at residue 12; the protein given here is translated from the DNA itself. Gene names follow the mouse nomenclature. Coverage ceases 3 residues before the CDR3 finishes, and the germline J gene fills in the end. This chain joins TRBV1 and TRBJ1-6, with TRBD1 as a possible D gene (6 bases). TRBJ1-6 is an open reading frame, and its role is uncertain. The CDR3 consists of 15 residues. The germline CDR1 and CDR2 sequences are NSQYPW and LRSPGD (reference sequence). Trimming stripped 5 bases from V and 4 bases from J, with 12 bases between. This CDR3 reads CTCSFGTQYNSPLYF. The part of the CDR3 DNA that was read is TGCACCTGCAGTTTCGGGACACAATATAATTCGCCC.

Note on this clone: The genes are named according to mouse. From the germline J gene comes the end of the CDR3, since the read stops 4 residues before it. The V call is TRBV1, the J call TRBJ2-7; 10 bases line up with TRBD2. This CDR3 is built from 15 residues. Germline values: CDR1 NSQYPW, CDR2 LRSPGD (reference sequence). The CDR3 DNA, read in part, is TGCACCTGCAGTGCAGACGCTGGGGGGGCGCAT. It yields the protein CTCSADAGGAH. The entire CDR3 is CTCSADAGGAHEQYF.

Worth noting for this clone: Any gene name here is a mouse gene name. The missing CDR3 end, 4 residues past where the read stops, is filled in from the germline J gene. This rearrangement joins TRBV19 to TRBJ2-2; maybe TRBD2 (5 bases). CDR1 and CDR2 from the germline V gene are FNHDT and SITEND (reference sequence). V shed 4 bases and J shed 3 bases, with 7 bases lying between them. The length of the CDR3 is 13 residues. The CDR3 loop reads CASSLGYTGQLYF. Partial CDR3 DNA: TGTGCCAGCAGTCTGGGATACACCGGG.

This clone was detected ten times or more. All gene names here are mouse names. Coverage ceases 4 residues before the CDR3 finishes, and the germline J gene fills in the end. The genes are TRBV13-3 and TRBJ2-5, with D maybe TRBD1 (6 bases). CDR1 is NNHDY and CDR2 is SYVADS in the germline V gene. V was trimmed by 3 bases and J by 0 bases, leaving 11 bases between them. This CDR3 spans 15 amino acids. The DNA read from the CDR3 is TGTGCCAGCAGTGCGGACAGCTTTAACCAAGAC. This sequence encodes CASSADSFNQD. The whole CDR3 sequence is CASSADSFNQDTQYF. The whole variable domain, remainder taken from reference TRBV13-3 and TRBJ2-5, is EAAVTQSPRSKVAVTGGKVTLSCHQTNNHDYMYWYRQDTGHGLRLIHYSYVADSTEKGDIPDGYKASRPSQENFSLILELASLSQTAVYFCASSADSFNQDTQYFGPGTRLLVL.

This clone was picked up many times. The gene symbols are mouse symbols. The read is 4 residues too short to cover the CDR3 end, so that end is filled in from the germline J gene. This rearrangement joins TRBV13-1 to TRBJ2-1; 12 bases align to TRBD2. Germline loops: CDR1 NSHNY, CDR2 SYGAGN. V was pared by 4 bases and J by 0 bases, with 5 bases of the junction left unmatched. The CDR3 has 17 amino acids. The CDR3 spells CASSPGTGGHNYAEQFF. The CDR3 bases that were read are TGTGCCAGCAGTCCCGGGACTGGGGGGCATAACTATGCT.

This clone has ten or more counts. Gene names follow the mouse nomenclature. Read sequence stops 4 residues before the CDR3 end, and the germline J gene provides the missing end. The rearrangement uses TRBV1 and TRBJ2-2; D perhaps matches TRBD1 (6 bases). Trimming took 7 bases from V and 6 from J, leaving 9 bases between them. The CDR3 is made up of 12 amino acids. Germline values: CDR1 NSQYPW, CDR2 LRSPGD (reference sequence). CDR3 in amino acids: CTCKQGSGQLYF. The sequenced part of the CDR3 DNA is TGCACCTGCAAGCAGGGGTCCGGG.

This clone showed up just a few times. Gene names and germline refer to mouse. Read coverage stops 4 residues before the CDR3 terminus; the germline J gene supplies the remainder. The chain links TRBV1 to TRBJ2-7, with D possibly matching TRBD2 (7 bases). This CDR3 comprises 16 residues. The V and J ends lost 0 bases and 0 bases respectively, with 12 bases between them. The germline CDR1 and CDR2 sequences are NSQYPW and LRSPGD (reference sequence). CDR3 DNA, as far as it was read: TGCACCTGCAGTGCAGATCAGGGGACTGACTCCTAT. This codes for CTCSADQGTDSY. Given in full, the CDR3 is CTCSADQGTDSYEQYF.

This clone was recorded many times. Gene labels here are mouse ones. CDR3 in amino acids: CASSPLGSYEQYF. The sequenced part of the CDR3 DNA is TGTGCCAGCAGTCCCCTGGGATCCTAT. The V and J genes are TRBV13-3 and TRBJ2-7, with D perhaps TRBD2 (5 bases). The CDR3 is cut off 4 residues early in the read; its end comes from the germline J gene. Trimming took 4 bases from V and 1 from J, leaving 9 bases between them. Germline V gene lookup returns CDR1 NNHDY and CDR2 SYVADS. This CDR3 is built from 13 residues.

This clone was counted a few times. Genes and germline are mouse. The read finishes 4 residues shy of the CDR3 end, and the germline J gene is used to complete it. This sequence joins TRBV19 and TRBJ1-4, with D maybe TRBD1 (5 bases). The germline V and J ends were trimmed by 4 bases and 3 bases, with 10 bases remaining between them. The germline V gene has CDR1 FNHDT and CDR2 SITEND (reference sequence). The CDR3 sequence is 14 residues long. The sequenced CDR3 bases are TGTGCCAGCAGTTGGGGGTTGACCAACGAA. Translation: CASSWGLTNE. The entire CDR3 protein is CASSWGLTNERLFF.

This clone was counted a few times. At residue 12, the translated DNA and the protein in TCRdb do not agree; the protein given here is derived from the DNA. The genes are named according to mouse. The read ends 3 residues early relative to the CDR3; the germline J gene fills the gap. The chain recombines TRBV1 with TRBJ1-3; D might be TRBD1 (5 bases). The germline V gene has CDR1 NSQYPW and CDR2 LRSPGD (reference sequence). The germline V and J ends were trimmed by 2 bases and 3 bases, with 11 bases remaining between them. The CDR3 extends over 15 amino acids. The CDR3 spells CTCSAQGGFGNTLYF. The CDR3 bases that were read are TGCACCTGCAGTGCACAGGGAGGTTTTGGAAATACG.